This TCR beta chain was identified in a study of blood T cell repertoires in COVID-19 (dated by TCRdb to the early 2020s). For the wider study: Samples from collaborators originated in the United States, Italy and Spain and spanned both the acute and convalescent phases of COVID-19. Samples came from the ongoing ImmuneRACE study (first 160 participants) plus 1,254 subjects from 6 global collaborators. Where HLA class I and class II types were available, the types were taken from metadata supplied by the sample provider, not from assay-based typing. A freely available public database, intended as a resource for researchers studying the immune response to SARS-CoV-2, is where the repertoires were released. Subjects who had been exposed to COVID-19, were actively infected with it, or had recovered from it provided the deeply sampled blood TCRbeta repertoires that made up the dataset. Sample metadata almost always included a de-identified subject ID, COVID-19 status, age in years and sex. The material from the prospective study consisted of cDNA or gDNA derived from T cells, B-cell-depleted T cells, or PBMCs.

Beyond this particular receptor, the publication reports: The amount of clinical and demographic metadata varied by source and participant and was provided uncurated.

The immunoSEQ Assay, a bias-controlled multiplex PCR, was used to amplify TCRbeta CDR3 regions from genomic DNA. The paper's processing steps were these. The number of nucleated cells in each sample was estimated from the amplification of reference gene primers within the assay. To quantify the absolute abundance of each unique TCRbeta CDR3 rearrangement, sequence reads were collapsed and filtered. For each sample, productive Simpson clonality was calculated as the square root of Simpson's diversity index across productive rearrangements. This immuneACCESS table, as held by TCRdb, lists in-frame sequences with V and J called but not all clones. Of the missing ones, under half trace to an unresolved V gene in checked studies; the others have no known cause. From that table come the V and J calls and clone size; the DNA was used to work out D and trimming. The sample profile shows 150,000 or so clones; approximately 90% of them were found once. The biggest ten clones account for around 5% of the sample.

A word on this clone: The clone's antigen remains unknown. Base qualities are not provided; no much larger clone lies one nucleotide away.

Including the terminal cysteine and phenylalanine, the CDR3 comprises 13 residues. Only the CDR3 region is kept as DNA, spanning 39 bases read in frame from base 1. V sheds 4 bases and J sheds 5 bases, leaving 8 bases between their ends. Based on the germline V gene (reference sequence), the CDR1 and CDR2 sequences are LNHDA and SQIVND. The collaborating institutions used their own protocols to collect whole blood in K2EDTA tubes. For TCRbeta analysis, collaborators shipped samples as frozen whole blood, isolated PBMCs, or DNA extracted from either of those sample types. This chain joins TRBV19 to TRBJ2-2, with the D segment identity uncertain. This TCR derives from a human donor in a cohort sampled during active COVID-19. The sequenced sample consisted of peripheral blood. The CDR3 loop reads CASSTSRTGELFF. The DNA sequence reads TGTGCCAGTAGTACGTCTAGAACCGGGGAGCTGTTTTTT.